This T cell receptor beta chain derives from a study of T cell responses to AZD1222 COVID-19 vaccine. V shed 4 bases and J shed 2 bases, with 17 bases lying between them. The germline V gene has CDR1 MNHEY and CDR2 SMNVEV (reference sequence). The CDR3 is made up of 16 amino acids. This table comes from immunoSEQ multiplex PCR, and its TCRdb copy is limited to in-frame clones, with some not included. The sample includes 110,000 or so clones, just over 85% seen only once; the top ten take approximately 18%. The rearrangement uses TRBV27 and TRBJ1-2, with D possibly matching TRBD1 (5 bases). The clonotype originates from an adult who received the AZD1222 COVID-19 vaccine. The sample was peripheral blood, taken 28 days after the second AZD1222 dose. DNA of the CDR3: TGTGCCAGCAGTTCCTACCTCCGGGACGTCAACTATGGCTACACCTTC. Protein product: CASSSYLRDVNYGYTF.